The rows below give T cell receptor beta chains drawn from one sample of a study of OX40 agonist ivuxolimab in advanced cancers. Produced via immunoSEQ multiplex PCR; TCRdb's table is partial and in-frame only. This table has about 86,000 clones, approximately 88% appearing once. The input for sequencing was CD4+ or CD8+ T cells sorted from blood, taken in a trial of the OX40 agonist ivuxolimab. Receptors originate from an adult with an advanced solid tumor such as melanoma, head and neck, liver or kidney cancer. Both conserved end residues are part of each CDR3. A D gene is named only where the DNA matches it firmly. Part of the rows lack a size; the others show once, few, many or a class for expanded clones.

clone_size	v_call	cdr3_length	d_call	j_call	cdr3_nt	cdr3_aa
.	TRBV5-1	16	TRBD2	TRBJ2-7	TGCGCCAGCAGCTTGACTAGCGGGGGCCCGACCGGCGAGCAGTACTTC	CASSLTSGGPTGEQYF
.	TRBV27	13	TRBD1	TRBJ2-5	TGTGCCAGCAGTCCCGGACAGGGGGCGACCCAGTACTTC	CASSPGQGATQYF
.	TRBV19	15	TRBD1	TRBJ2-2	TGTGCCAGTAGTGCTTCACAGGGGTATCCCGGGGAGCTGTTTTTT	CASSASQGYPGELFF
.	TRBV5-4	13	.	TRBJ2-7	TGTTCCTCAACCCCGGGGAGAGGATACGAGCAGTACTTC	CSSTPGRGYEQYF
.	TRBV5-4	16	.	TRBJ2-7	TGTGCCAGCAGCTTGGGACGCGTGACGGGGGCCTACGAGCAGTACTTC	CASSLGRVTGAYEQYF
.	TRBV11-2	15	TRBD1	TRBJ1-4	TGTGCCAGCAGCTCTTTGACAGGGGCGGGGGAAAAACTGTTTTTT	CASSSLTGAGEKLFF
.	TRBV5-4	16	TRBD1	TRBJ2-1	TGTGCCAGCAGCTCCCGGACAGGGGGAGGGTTCCATGAGCAGTTCTTC	CASSSRTGGGFHEQFF
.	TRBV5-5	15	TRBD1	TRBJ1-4	TGTGCCAGCAGCTTGACAGGGGATGGTAATGAAAAACTGTTTTTT	CASSLTGDGNEKLFF
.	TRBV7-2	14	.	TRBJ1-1	TGTGCCAGCAGCTTCCAGGGGATGAACACTGAAGCTTTCTTT	CASSFQGMNTEAFF
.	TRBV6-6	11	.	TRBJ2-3	TGTGCCAGCAATGAGGGACTTGAGCAGTATTTT	CASNEGLEQYF
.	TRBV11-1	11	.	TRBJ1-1	TGTGCCAGCAGCTTACTTGGTGAAGCTTTCTTT	CASSLLGEAFF
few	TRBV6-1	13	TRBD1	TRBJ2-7	TGTGCCAGCAGCCTGGGACAGTCCTACGAGCAGTACTTC	CASSLGQSYEQYF
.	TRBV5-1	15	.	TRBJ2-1	TGCGCCAGCAGCCCCCGCGTGGATTTGGGCAATGAGCAGTTCTTC	CASSPRVDLGNEQFF
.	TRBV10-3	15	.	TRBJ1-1	TGTGCCATCAGTGATCCGCTGACAGAGAACACTGAAGCTTTCTTT	CAISDPLTENTEAFF
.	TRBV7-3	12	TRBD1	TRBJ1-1	TGTGCCAGCAGCACCCGACAGGGTGAAGCTTTCTTT	CASSTRQGEAFF
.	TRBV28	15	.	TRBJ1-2	TGTGCCAGCAGTTTATCGGGCAGGGCTCGCTATGGCTACACCTTC	CASSLSGRARYGYTF
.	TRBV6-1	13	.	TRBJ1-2	TGTGCCAGCAGTGAAGGCGGTAGGGATGGCTACACCTTC	CASSEGGRDGYTF
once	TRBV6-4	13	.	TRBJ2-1	TGTGCCAGCAGTGACTCAGGATACAATGAGCAGTTCTTC	CASSDSGYNEQFF
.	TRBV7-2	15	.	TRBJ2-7	TGTGCCAGCAGCTTACAGGGTGATATAGGGTACGAGCAGTACTTC	CASSLQGDIGYEQYF